The clone carrying this TCR beta chain appeared a few times. The antigen is undetermined. This CDR3 has 11 residues. Trimming cost V 6 bases and J 4 bases, with 10 bases left between them. CDR1 is SQVTM, CDR2 ANQGSEA, per germline. General study points: Whole repertoires were not studied in the larger cohort, only one V-J beta rearrangement.

Semi-nested PCR with Nested Universal Primer A followed constant-region reverse priming of full-length variable regions. TCRdb analysed the 5' RACE reads with MiXCR anew, one entry per CDR3 protein. The sample consists of about 41,000 distinct CDR3 sequences, less than 30% of them appearing once. The source material was memory CD4+ T cells sorted from a lymph node. Subset: memory CD4+ T cells, CD4+CD45RO+CD25-. This receptor was taken from a female donor with breast cancer. The chain joins TRBV29-1 to TRBJ2-7; tentative D call: TRBD1 (6 bases). The CDR3 coding sequence is TGCAGCGTAGAACAGGGATACGAGCAGTACTTC. It yields the protein CSVEQGYEQYF.